The clone carrying this T cell receptor (beta chain) was seen only once. Categorization into cohorts depended on clinical history that participants reported. TCRdb keeps only in-frame clones here, not all; method: immunoSEQ multiplex PCR. The data contain 470,000 or so clones, about 85% of them singletons. The sample is drawn from a study of blood T cell repertoires in COVID-19. This sequence was found in a young woman with acute COVID-19. Specimen: PBMCs or T cells enriched from blood (not recorded which).

The chain's CDR3 is CASSGTALNTGELFF. The CDR3 nucleotides are TGTGCCAGCAGTGGGACAGCGTTGAACACCGGGGAGCTGTTTTTT. This rearrangement joins TRBV2 to TRBJ2-2, with D perhaps TRBD1 (6 bases). V dropped 4 bases and J dropped 1 base, with 10 bases sitting between them. Germline CDR1 SNHLY, CDR2 FYNNEI. The CDR3 has 15 residues. The full variable domain, its missing parts supplied by reference TRBV2 and TRBJ2-2, is EPEVTQTPSHQVTQMGQEVILRCVPISNHLYFYWYRQILGQKVEFLVSFYNNEISEKSEIFDDQFSVERPDGSNFTLKIRSTKLEDSAMYFCASSGTALNTGELFFGEGSRLTVL.